The next 26 T cell receptor beta chains were all read from a single sample in a study of early T cells in non-severe SARS-CoV-2 infection. TCRdb independently ran MiXCR on the 5' RACE reads; one entry per CDR3 protein. The sample has tens of thousands of distinct CDR3 sequences; more than 13% are singletons. The sequenced sample consisted of whole blood. All receptors come from an adult who was a healthcare worker with PCR-confirmed SARS-CoV-2 infection or an uninfected control (not recorded which).

The V and J genes are TRBV5-4 and TRBJ2-3, with D uncertain. Germline CDR1 is SGHNT and CDR2 is YYREEE (reference sequence). Trimming removed 0 bases at V and 4 bases at J, with 6 bases between. The CDR3 covers 13 residues. CDR3 loop: CASSLGPADTQYF. CDR3 bases: TGTGCCAGCAGCTTGGGGCCTGCAGATACGCAGTATTTT.

This clonotype was picked up a small number of times. The rearrangement joins TRBV5-1 to TRBJ2-3; D not certain. The CDR3 totals 13 residues. Germline CDR1 SGHRS, CDR2 YFSETQ. The V gene lost 4 bases and the J gene lost 4 bases, with 10 bases spanning the gap. Here the CDR3 reads CASSPQSADTQYF. In DNA, the CDR3 is TGCGCCAGCAGCCCTCAGAGCGCAGATACGCAGTATTTT.

This clonotype was detected many times. The gene calls are TRBV3-1 and TRBJ1-5; D is unresolved. Trimming took off 1 base at V and 7 bases at J, with 8 bases between the two ends. CDR3 size: 13 residues. From germline, CDR1 is LGHDT and CDR2 YNNKEL (reference sequence). The CDR3 nucleotides read TGTGCCAGCAGCCAAGGAGGTATGCAGCCCCAGCATTTT. Residues: CASSQGGMQPQHF.

The chain links TRBV29-1 to TRBJ1-1; D not resolved. Germline CDR1 and CDR2: SQVTM and ANQGSEA. CDR3 size: 13 residues. Trimming removed 3 bases at V and 0 bases at J, with 8 bases between. The CDR3 is CSVEGILNTEAFF. In nucleotides, the CDR3 is TGCAGCGTTGAGGGCATTTTGAACACTGAAGCTTTCTTT.

The chain uses TRBV6-4 and TRBJ2-1; 9 bases align to TRBD1. Germline values: CDR1 MRHNA, CDR2 SNTAGT. The CDR3 consists of 15 residues. The ends lost 6 bases at V and 2 bases at J; junction bases unmatched: 5. The CDR3 nucleotides are TGTGCCAGCAGCCCTAGACAGGGGGCCTACAATGAGCAGTTCTTC. It encodes CASSPRQGAYNEQFF.

As regards this clonotype: It may be a read error: a sequence one base away is much more abundant. V is TRBV6-4 and J is TRBJ2-3; the D gene is possibly TRBD1 (5 bases). CDR1 is MRHNA and CDR2 is SNTAGT in the germline V gene. The CDR3 is 14 amino acids. The chain's CDR3 is CVSSDKGVTDTQYF. The CDR3 nucleotides read TGTGTCAGCAGCGACAAAGGGGTCACAGATACGCAGTATTTT.

The V call is TRBV27, the J call TRBJ2-4; D is undetermined. Germline V lookup: CDR1 MNHEY, CDR2 SMNVEV (reference sequence). The V gene lost 7 bases and the J gene lost 6 bases, with 16 bases spanning the gap. This CDR3 region has 14 residues. DNA of the CDR3: TGTGCCAGCAAGGCTGAAGCAGCCCTAAACATTCAGTACTTC. This codes for CASKAEAALNIQYF.

The chain has TRBV9 and TRBJ2-5, with D maybe TRBD2 (6 bases). Germline CDR1 reads SGDLS; CDR2 reads YYNGEE. V was pared by 1 base and J by 5 bases, with 15 bases between. CDR3 size: 15 residues. The CDR3 reads CASSVRQGGGETQYF. The CDR3 DNA reads as TGTGCCAGCAGCGTAAGGCAGGGAGGTGGCGAGACCCAGTACTTC.

A word on this clonotype: The conserved final phenylalanine or tryptophan is absent from the CDR3, which likely points to a read error. The chain employs TRBV15 and TRBJ1-6; D uncertain. The germline V gene has CDR1 LNHNV and CDR2 YYDKDF (reference sequence). The V and J ends lost 0 bases and 4 bases respectively, with 7 bases between them. The CDR3 is made up of 15 amino acids. In nucleotides, the CDR3 is TGTGCCACCAGCAGAGATGTGGCATATAATTCACCCCTCCACCTT. Amino acid sequence: CATSRDVAYNSPLHL.

This clonotype was counted between two and nine times. V is TRBV7-9 and J is TRBJ2-2, with D unclear. Looked up from germline, CDR1 is SEHNR and CDR2 is FQNEAQ (reference sequence). The ends were cut back, 5 bases at V and 8 bases at J, with 12 bases in the middle. There are 13 residues in the CDR3. The CDR3 nucleotides are TGTGCCAGCAGCGGGCAGTTCGCGGGGGAGCTGTTTTTT. Translated: CASSGQFAGELFF.

Only a few counts were recorded for this clonotype. The chain is built from TRBV28 and TRBJ2-7; tentatively, D is TRBD1 or TRBD2 (6 bases each). The CDR3 sequence is 15 residues long. Germline V gene data show CDR1 as MDHEN and CDR2 as SYDVKM. V shed 5 bases and J shed 3 bases, with 17 bases lying between them. DNA of the CDR3: TGTGCCAGCAGTCCCCCGGGGGCTCAAATCTACGAGCAGTACTTC. It specifies CASSPPGAQIYEQYF.

The sample holds a few counts of this clonotype. The V and J genes are TRBV4-1 and TRBJ2-2, with 9 bases identical to TRBD1. Germline V CDR1 and CDR2: MGHRA, YSYEKL. Unmatched junction bases numbered 14, after V lost 3 bases and J lost 9 bases. The CDR3 is made up of 17 amino acids. Here the CDR3 DNA reads TGCGCCAGCAGCCAGGCTACCGGGACAGGGCAAGTCCGGGAGCTGTTTTTT. Encoded protein: CASSQATGTGQVRELFF.

CDR3 residues: CASSAIGTEAFF. CDR3 DNA: TGTGCCAGCAGTGCCATCGGGACTGAAGCTTTCTTT. The chain joins TRBV6-2 or TRBV6-3 to TRBJ1-1; D not certain. V lost 5 bases and J lost 5, with 9 bases in between. Germline lookup yields CDR1 MNHEY and CDR2 SVGEGT. This CDR3 comprises 12 residues.

This chain links TRBV11-2 with TRBJ2-3; 9 bases fit TRBD2. The CDR3 spans 19 residues. V was clipped by 1 base and J by 4 bases; unmatched bases: 15. Germline CDR1 SGHAT, CDR2 FQNNGV. CDR3 loop: CASSLVALRGGVSPDTQYF. The CDR3 nucleotides read TGTGCCAGCAGCTTAGTCGCGTTGCGGGGGGGTGTTTCACCAGATACGCAGTATTTT.

The V call is TRBV6-5, the J call TRBJ2-7; maybe TRBD1 (6 bases). CDR1 MNHEY and CDR2 SVGAGI come from the germline V gene. The germline V and J ends were trimmed by 2 bases and 2 bases, with 10 bases remaining between them. This CDR3 spans 14 amino acids. In DNA, the CDR3 is TGTGCCAGCAGTTACATCGACAGGACCTACGAGCAGTACTTC. Translating gives CASSYIDRTYEQYF.

This rearrangement joins TRBV6-1 to TRBJ2-3; 11 bases agree with TRBD2. Germline V CDR1 and CDR2: MNHNS, SASEGT. CDR3 length equals 16 residues. The J segment lost 2 bases and the V segment lost 0 bases, leaving 1 base of the junction unmatched. The CDR3 region has the DNA TGTGCCAGCAGTGAAGCTAGCGGGGGGGCCACAGATACGCAGTATTTT. As protein: CASSEASGGATDTQYF.

The chain couples TRBV7-8 to TRBJ2-2; D might be TRBD1 (6 bases). There are 17 residues in the CDR3. Germline assignment: CDR1 SGHVS and CDR2 FQNEAQ. V lost 5 bases and J 0 bases, leaving 16 bases between the germline ends. The CDR3 nucleotides are TGTGCCAGCAGCCCCCGGGGCAGGGGTACGAACACCGGGGAGCTGTTTTTT. Its protein product is CASSPRGRGTNTGELFF.

V usage is TRBV11-2 and J usage is TRBJ2-3; D uncertain. The CDR3 consists of 15 residues. Trimming stripped 5 bases from V and 2 bases from J, with 14 bases between. Germline lookup yields CDR1 SGHAT and CDR2 FQNNGV. This CDR3 is CASSPGRTTTDTQYF. The CDR3 bases are TGTGCCAGCAGCCCCGGGCGGACGACCACAGATACGCAGTATTTT.

This chain links TRBV7-8 with TRBJ1-1; D is ambiguous. Germline V CDR1 and CDR2: SGHVS, FQNEAQ. V was cut by 1 base and J by 5 bases, with 8 bases left in between. This CDR3 has 13 residues. CDR3 nucleotides: TGTGCCAGCAGCTTAGACGGGCGGACTGAAGCTTTCTTT. This translates into CASSLDGRTEAFF. Variable domain in full (rest from reference TRBV7-8 and TRBJ1-1): GAGVSQSPRYKVAKRGQDVALRCDPISGHVSLFWYQQALGQGPEFLTYFQNEAQLDKSGLPSDRFFAERPEGSVSTLKIQRTQQEDSAVYLCASSLDGRTEAFFGQGTRLTVV.

V usage is TRBV6-4 and J usage is TRBJ1-1; a weak D match, TRBD1 (5 bases). The germline gives CDR1 MRHNA, CDR2 SNTAGT. CDR3 size: 13 residues. V lost 6 bases and J lost 3, with 11 bases in between. CDR3 coding DNA: TGTGCCAGCAGCGACACGGGGGACACTGAAGCTTTCTTT. It codes for CASSDTGDTEAFF.

This clonotype was observed a single time. The chain carries TRBV28 and TRBJ2-5; TRBD1 might be the D (5 bases). This CDR3 is built from 15 residues. The germline gives CDR1 MDHEN, CDR2 SYDVKM. The germline V and J ends were trimmed by 4 bases and 0 bases, with 12 bases remaining between them. The CDR3 DNA is TGTGCCAGCAGTTCTGCTACAGGCTACCAAGAGACCCAGTACTTC. Amino acids: CASSSATGYQETQYF. The whole variable domain, filled in from reference TRBV28 and TRBJ2-5, reads DVKVTQSSRYLVKRTGEKVFLECVQDMDHENMFWYRQDPGLGLRLIYFSYDVKMKEKGDIPEGYSVSREKKERFSLILESASTNQTSMYLCASSSATGYQETQYFGPGTRLLVL.

The rearrangement links TRBV5-1 to TRBJ1-1; the D gene is possibly TRBD1 (5 bases). Looked up from germline, CDR1 is SGHRS and CDR2 is YFSETQ. CDR3 size: 14 residues. V was clipped by 6 bases and J by 1 base, with 13 bases between them. The DNA of the CDR3 is TGCGCCAGCAACTTAGGGGTTTCGAACACTGAAGCTTTCTTT. This codes for CASNLGVSNTEAFF.

The table lists this clonotype with many counts. The rearrangement uses TRBV7-6 and TRBJ2-3, with TRBD1 matching over 9 bases. The CDR3 runs to 16 residues. With 2 bases clipped from V and 2 bases from J, the junction kept 5 bases outside the gene matches. The germline V gene encodes CDR1 SGHVS and CDR2 FNYEAQ. The CDR3 DNA sequence: TGTGCCAGCAGCTTAAGGTGGACAGGGGACACAGATACGCAGTATTTT. Translation gives CASSLRWTGDTDTQYF.

This clonotype was observed a handful of times. The gene calls are TRBV6-4 and TRBJ1-6; D gene ambiguous. Germline values: CDR1 MRHNA, CDR2 SNTAGT. V shed 4 bases and J shed 7 bases, with 8 bases lying between them. The CDR3 contains 13 residues. CDR3 coding DNA: TGTGCCAGCAGTGGCACCCAGAATTCACCCCTCCACTTT. This encodes CASSGTQNSPLHF.

This clonotype has a handful of counts. The rearrangement links TRBV4-3 to TRBJ2-3; 10 positions agree with TRBD2. CDR1 and CDR2 (germline): LGHNA, YSLEER. This CDR3 comprises 19 residues. The ends lost 1 base at V and 0 bases at J; junction bases unmatched: 10. CDR3 coding DNA: TGCGCCAGCAGCCAAGGATCGGGTAGCGGGGGGCCGAGCACAGATACGCAGTATTTT. Its protein is CASSQGSGSGGPSTDTQYF.

This clonotype turned up a few times. The gene calls are TRBV7-3 and TRBJ1-1, with D possibly TRBD1 on 6 matching bases. Germline V gene data show CDR1 as SGHTA and CDR2 as FQGTGA. The V end lost 2 bases, the J end lost 1 base, and 11 bases lay between the germline ends. This CDR3 comprises 15 residues. The CDR3 loop is CASSLHGGRNTEAFF. CDR3 in DNA: TGTGCCAGCAGCTTACACGGGGGCAGGAACACTGAAGCTTTCTTT.